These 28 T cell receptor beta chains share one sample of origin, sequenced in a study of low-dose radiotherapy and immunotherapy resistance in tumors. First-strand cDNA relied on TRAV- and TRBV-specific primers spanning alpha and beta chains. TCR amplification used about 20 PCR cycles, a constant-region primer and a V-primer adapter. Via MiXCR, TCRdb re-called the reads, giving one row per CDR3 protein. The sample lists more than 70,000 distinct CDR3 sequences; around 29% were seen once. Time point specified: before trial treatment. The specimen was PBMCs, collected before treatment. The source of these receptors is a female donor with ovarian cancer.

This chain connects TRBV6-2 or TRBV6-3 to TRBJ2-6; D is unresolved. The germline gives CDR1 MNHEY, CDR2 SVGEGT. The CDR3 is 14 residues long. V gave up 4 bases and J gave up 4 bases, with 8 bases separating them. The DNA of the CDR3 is TGTGCCAGCAGTTTAAGCTCGGGGGCCAACGTCCTGACTTTC. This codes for CASSLSSGANVLTF.

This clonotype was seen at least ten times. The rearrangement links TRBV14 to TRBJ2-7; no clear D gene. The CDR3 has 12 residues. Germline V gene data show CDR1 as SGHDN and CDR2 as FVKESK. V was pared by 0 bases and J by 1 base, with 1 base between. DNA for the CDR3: TGTGCCAGCAGCCAAGATTCCTACGAGCAGTACTTC. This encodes CASSQDSYEQYF.

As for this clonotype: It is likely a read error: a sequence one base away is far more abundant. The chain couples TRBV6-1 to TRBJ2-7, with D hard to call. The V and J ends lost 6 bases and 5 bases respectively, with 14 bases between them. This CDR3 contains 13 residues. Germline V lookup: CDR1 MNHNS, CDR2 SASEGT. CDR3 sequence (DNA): TGTGCCAGCAGACATGGGCAGGTACACGAGCAGTACTTC. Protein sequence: CASRHGQVHEQYF.

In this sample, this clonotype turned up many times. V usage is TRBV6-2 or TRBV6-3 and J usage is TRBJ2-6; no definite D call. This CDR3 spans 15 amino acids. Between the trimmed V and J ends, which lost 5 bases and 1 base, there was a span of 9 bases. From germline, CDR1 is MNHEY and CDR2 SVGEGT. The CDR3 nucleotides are TGTGCCAGCAGTGCTTCCCATTCTGGGGCCAACGTCCTGACTTTC. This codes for CASSASHSGANVLTF.

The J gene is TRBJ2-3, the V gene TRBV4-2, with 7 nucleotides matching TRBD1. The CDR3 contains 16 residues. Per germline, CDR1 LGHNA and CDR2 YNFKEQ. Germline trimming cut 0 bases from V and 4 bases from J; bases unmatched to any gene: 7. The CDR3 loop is CASSQDRGQGADTQYF. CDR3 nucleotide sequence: TGTGCCAGCAGCCAAGATCGAGGGCAGGGGGCAGATACGCAGTATTTT.

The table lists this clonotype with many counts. In nucleotides, the CDR3 is TGTGCCAGCAGCCCCAGGACTAGCGGGAGCTCCTACAATGAGCAGTTCTTC. Protein sequence: CASSPRTSGSSYNEQFF. The chain combines TRBV7-6 with TRBJ2-1; 13 bases line up with TRBD2. Germline loops: CDR1 SGHVS, CDR2 FNYEAQ. This CDR3 is built from 17 residues. The V gene end was trimmed by 5 bases and the J gene end by 0 bases; junction bases not matched to a gene: 4. Based on the CDR3 plus reference TRBV7-6 and TRBJ2-1, the full variable domain is GAGVSQSPRYKVTKRGQDVALRCDPISGHVSLYWYRQALGQGPEFLTYFNYEAQQDKSGLPNDRFSAERPEGSISTLTIQRTEQRDSAMYRCASSPRTSGSSYNEQFFGPGTRLTVL.

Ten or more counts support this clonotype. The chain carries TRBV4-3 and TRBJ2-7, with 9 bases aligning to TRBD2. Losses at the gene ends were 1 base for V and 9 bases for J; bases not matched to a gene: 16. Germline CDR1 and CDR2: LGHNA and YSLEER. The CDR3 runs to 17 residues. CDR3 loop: CASSQAWGASGTPVQYF. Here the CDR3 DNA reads TGCGCCAGCAGCCAAGCCTGGGGAGCTAGCGGGACTCCTGTGCAGTACTTC.

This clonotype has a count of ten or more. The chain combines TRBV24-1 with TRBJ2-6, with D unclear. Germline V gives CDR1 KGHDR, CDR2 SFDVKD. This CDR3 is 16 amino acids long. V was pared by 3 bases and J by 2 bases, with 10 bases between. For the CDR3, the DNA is TGTGCCACCAGTGATGCTACAATGACTGGGGCCAACGTCCTGACTTTC. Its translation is CATSDATMTGANVLTF.

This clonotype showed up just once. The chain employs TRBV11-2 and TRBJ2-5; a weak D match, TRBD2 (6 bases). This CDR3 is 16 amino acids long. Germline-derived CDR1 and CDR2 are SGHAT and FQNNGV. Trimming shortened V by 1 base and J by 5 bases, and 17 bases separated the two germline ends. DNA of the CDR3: TGTGCCAGCAGCTTAGGTGCGGGGCGACCTGAGGAGACCCAGTACTTC. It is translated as CASSLGAGRPEETQYF.

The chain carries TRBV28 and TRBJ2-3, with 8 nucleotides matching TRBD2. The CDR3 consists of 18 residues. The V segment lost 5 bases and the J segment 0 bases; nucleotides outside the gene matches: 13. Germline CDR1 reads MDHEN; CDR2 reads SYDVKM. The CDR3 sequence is CASSPYSGGLTSTDTQYF. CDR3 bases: TGTGCCAGCAGTCCCTATTCGGGGGGGCTCACTAGCACAGATACGCAGTATTTT.

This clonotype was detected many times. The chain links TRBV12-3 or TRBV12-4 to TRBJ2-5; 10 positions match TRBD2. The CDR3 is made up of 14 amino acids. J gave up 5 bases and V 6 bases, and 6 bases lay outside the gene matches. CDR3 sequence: CASSLSGRRETQYF. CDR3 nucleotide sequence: TGTGCCAGCAGCCTTAGCGGGAGGAGGGAGACCCAGTACTTC.

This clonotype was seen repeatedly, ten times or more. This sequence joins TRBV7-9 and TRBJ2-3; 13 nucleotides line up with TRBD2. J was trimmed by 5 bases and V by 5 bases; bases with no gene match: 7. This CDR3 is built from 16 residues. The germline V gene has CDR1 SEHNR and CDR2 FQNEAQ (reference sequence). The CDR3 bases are TGTGCCAGCAGCAAAACTAGCGGGGGGGCCATAGATACGCAGTATTTT. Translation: CASSKTSGGAIDTQYF.

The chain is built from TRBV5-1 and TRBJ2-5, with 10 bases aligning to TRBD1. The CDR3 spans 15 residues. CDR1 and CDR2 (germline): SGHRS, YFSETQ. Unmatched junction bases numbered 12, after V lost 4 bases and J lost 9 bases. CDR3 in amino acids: CASSESSGTGVSQYF. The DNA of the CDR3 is TGCGCCAGCAGCGAGAGCTCCGGGACAGGGGTTTCCCAGTACTTC.

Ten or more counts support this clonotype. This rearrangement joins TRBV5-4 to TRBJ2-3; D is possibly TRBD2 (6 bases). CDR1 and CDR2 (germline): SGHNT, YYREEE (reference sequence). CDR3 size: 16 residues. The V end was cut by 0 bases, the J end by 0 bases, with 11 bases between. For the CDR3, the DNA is TGTGCCAGCAGCTTGGTCGGTAGCGGCAGCACAGATACGCAGTATTTT. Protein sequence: CASSLVGSGSTDTQYF. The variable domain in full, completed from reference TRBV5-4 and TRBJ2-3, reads ETGVTQSPTHLIKTRGQQVTLRCSSQSGHNTVSWYQQALGQGPQFIFQYYREEENGRGNFPPRFSGLQFPNYSSELNVNALELDDSALYLCASSLVGSGSTDTQYFGPGTRLTVL.

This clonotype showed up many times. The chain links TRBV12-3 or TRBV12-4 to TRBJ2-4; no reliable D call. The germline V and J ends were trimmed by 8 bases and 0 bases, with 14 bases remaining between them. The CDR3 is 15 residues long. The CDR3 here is CASARVTIAKNIQYF. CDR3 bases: TGTGCCAGCGCAAGGGTCACAATAGCCAAAAACATTCAGTACTTC.

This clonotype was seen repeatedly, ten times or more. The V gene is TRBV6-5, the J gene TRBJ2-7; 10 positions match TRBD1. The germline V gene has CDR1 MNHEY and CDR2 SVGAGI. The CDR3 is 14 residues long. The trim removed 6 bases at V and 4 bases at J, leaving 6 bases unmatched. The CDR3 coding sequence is TGTGCCAGCAGGAGAGGGACAGGGGAGTACGAGCAGTACTTC. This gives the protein CASRRGTGEYEQYF.

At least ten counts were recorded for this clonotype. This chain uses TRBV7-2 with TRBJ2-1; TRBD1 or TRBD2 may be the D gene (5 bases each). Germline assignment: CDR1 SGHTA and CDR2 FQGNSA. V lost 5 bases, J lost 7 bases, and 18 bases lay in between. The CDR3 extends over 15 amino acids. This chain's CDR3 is CASSRRDGLGNEQFF. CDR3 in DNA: TGTGCCAGCAGCCGCCGGGACGGATTAGGAAATGAGCAGTTCTTC. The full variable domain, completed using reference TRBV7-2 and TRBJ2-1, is GAGVSQSPSNKVTEKGKDVELRCDPISGHTALYWYRQSLGQGLEFLIYFQGNSAPDKSGLPSDRFSAERTGGSVSTLTIQRTQQEDSAVYLCASSRRDGLGNEQFFGPGTRLTVL.

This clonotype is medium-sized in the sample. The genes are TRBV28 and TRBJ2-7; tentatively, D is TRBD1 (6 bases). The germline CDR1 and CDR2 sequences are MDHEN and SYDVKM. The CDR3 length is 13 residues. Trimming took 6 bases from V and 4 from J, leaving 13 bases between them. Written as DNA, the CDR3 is TGTGCCAGCAGCCGGTGGCAGGGGTACGAGCAGTACTTC. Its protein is CASSRWQGYEQYF.

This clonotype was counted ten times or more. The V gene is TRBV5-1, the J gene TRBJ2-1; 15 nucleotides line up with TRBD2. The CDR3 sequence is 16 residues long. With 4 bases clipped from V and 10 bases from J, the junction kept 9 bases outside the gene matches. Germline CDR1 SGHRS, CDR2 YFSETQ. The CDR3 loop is CASSPRTSGGAGEQFF. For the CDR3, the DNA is TGCGCCAGCAGCCCAAGGACTAGCGGGGGGGCCGGGGAGCAGTTCTTC.

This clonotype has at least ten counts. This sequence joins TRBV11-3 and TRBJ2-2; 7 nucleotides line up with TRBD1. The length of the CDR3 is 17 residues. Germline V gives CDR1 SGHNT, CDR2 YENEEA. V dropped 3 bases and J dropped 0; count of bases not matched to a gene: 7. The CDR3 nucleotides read TGTGCCAGCAGCTTCCGGACAGGTACAACGAACACCGGGGAGCTGTTTTTT. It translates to CASSFRTGTTNTGELFF. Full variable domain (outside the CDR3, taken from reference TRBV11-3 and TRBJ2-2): EAGVVQSPRYKIIEKKQPVAFWCNPISGHNTLYWYLQNLGQGPELLIRYENEEAVDDSQLPKDRFSAERLKGVDSTLKIQPAELGDSAVYLCASSFRTGTTNTGELFFGEGSRLTVL.

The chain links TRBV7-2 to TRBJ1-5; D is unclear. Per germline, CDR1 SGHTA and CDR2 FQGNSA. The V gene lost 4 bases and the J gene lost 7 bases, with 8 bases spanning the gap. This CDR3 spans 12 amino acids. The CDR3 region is CASSSYAQPQHF. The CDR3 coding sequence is TGTGCCAGCAGCTCCTACGCCCAGCCCCAGCATTTT.

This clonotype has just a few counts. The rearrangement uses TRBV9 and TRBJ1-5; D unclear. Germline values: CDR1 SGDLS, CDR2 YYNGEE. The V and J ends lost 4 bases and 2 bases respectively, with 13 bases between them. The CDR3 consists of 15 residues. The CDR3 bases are TGTGCCAGCAGCTTGGCAGGAGCAGGCAATCAGCCCCAGCATTTT. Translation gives CASSLAGAGNQPQHF.

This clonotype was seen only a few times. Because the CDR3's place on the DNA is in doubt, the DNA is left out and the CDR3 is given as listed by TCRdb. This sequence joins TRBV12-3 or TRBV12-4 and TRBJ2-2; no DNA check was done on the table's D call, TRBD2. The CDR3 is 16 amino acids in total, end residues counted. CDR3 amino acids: CASRHSGRNTGELFFF.

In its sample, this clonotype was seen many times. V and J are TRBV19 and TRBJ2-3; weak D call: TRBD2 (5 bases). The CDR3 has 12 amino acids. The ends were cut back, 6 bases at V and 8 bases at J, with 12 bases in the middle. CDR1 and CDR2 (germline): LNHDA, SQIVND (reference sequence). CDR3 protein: CASSPSAGTQYF. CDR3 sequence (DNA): TGTGCCAGTAGCCCGTCGGCGGGTACGCAGTATTTT.

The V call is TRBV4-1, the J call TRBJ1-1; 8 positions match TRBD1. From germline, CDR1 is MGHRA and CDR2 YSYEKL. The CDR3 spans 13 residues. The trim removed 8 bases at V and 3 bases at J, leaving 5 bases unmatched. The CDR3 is CASGLTGDTEAFF. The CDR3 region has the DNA TGCGCCAGCGGCTTGACAGGGGACACTGAAGCTTTCTTT.

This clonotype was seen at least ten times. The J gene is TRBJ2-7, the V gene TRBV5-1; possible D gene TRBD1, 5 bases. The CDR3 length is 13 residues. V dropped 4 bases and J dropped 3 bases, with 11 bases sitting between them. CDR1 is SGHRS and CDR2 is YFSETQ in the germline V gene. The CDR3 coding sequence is TGCGCCAGCAGCCTGGACACCTACTACGAGCAGTACTTC. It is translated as CASSLDTYYEQYF.

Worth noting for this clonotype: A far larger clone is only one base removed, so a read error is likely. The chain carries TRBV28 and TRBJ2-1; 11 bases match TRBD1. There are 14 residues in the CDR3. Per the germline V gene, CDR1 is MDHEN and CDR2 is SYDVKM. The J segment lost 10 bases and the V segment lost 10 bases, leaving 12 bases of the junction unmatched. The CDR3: CAIRRTGGSYEQFF. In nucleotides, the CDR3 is TGTGCCATTCGGAGGACAGGGGGCTCCTACGAGCAGTTCTTC.

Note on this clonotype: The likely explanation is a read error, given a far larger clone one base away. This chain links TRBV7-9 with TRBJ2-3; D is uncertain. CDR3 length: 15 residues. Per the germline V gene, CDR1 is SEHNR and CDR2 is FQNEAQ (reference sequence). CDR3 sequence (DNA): TGTGCCAGAAGCTTAAACCGGTGGTATAATAATACGCAGTATTTT. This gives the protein CARSLNRWYNNTQYF.